A selection of T cell receptor beta chains follows, all from one sample in a study of patients and donors after allogeneic stem cell transplantation. MiXCR, run by TCRdb on the RT-PCR reads, gives a single entry per CDR3 protein. This sample has some 90,000 distinct CDR3 sequences, with about 44% found just once. The sequenced sample consisted of blood, either unsorted or a sorted T cell fraction (not recorded which). These receptors came from a human donor who was either an allogeneic HSCT recipient or a stem cell or donor lymphocyte infusion donor (not recorded which). It is not recorded whose cells these are; they may come from a transplant donor. The CDR3 runs from the conserved cysteine through the conserved F or W. Each record gives: clone size, D gene, V gene, J gene, CDR3 protein, CDR3 DNA. D genes are given only for firm matches. Not every row has a clone size; where given, it reads once, few, many or a size class.

clone_size: few
d_call: NA
v_call: TRBV11-2
j_call: TRBJ1-1
cdr3_aa: CASSLDSPEAFF
cdr3_nt: TGTGCCAGCAGCTTAGATAGTCCCGAAGCTTTCTTT

clone_size: NA
d_call: NA
v_call: TRBV12-3/TRBV12-4
j_call: TRBJ2-1
cdr3_aa: CASSSQYKETQFF
cdr3_nt: TGTGCCAGCAGTTCGCAATATAAAGAGACCCAGTTCTTC

clone_size: few
d_call: NA
v_call: TRBV12-3/TRBV12-4
j_call: TRBJ1-5
cdr3_aa: CASSLDTAGTHSNQPQHF
cdr3_nt: TGTGCCAGCAGTTTAGATACAGCAGGGACCCATAGCAATCAGCCCCAGCATTTT

clone_size: once
d_call: TRBD2
v_call: TRBV20-1
j_call: TRBJ2-2
cdr3_aa: CSARVGGTMNTGELFF
cdr3_nt: TGCAGTGCTAGAGTCGGGGGGACTATGAACACCGGGGAGCTGTTTTTT

clone_size: few
d_call: TRBD1
v_call: TRBV4-1
j_call: TRBJ2-7
cdr3_aa: CASSQEGWDRGHEQYF
cdr3_nt: TGCGCCAGCAGCCAAGAAGGGTGGGACAGGGGCCACGAGCAGTACTTC

clone_size: NA
d_call: NA
v_call: TRBV27
j_call: TRBJ2-5
cdr3_aa: CASRGRETQYF
cdr3_nt: TGTGCCAGCAGGGGGCGGGAGACCCAGTACTTC

clone_size: NA
d_call: NA
v_call: TRBV28
j_call: TRBJ2-7
cdr3_aa: CASRPAGTASSYEQYF
cdr3_nt: TGTGCCAGCAGACCAGCCGGGACCGCTAGCTCCTACGAGCAGTACTTC

clone_size: NA
d_call: TRBD1
v_call: TRBV6-1
j_call: TRBJ1-5
cdr3_aa: CASSGDRGINQPQHF
cdr3_nt: TGTGCCAGCAGTGGCGACAGGGGGATCAATCAGCCCCAGCATTTT

clone_size: NA
d_call: TRBD2
v_call: TRBV2
j_call: TRBJ2-1
cdr3_aa: CANQLAEDSYNEQFF
cdr3_nt: TGTGCCAACCAACTAGCGGAGGACTCCTACAATGAGCAGTTCTTC

clone_size: few
d_call: NA
v_call: TRBV27
j_call: TRBJ1-3
cdr3_aa: CASSSSTVGAGNTIYF
cdr3_nt: TGTGCCAGCAGTTCCTCGACAGTAGGGGCTGGAAACACCATATATTTT

clone_size: NA
d_call: NA
v_call: TRBV7-8
j_call: TRBJ1-3
cdr3_aa: CASSLRFRDTIYF
cdr3_nt: TGTGCCAGCAGCTTAAGATTTAGGGACACCATATATTTT

clone_size: many
d_call: NA
v_call: TRBV5-6
j_call: TRBJ2-2
cdr3_aa: CASSLAGNTGELFF
cdr3_nt: TGTGCCAGCAGCTTGGCGGGGAACACCGGGGAGCTGTTTTTT

clone_size: NA
d_call: NA
v_call: TRBV27
j_call: TRBJ1-1
cdr3_aa: CASSSTGYPVSEAFF
cdr3_nt: TGTGCCAGCAGTTCCACAGGTTACCCGGTTAGCGAAGCTTTCTTT

clone_size: NA
d_call: TRBD1
v_call: TRBV19
j_call: TRBJ1-1
cdr3_aa: CASRQGSNTEAFF
cdr3_nt: TGTGCCAGTCGACAGGGAAGTAACACTGAAGCTTTCTTT

clone_size: NA
d_call: NA
v_call: TRBV7-2
j_call: TRBJ2-1
cdr3_aa: CASSFAEYEQFF
cdr3_nt: TGTGCCAGCAGCTTCGCTGAGTATGAGCAGTTCTTC

clone_size: few
d_call: TRBD1
v_call: TRBV28
j_call: TRBJ1-1
cdr3_aa: CASSPPGGGYTEAFF
cdr3_nt: TGTGCCAGCAGCCCCCCAGGGGGCGGGTACACTGAAGCTTTCTTT

clone_size: NA
d_call: NA
v_call: TRBV28
j_call: TRBJ2-1
cdr3_aa: CASRQEVAALRTEQFF
cdr3_nt: TGTGCCAGCAGACAGGAGGTGGCCGCTCTAAGGACTGAGCAGTTCTTC

clone_size: NA
d_call: NA
v_call: TRBV25-1
j_call: TRBJ1-4
cdr3_aa: CASSESLGPTNEKLFF
cdr3_nt: TGTGCCAGCAGTGAATCTCTGGGGCCAACTAATGAAAAACTGTTTTTT

clone_size: NA
d_call: NA
v_call: TRBV27
j_call: TRBJ1-1
cdr3_aa: CASSLGTGATEAFF
cdr3_nt: TGTGCCAGCAGTTTAGGGACGGGGGCTACTGAAGCTTTCTTT